The 15 T cell receptor beta chains listed next were all sequenced from one sample in a study of blood T cell repertoires in COVID-19. Only in-frame clones appear in the TCRdb table, and some are missing; sequencing was by immunoSEQ multiplex PCR. This table holds about 55,000 clones, roughly 80% found once. The sample was peripheral blood. The receptors here all came from a woman aged 55-69 years with acute or convalescent COVID-19.

The CDR3 DNA is TGTGCCAGCAGCGTAGGGACAGGGGGCACTGAAGCTTTCTTT. Translation gives CASSVGTGGTEAFF. The chain is built from TRBV9 and TRBJ1-1; TRBD1 agrees at 10 bases. The trim removed 0 bases at V and 4 bases at J, leaving 0 bases unmatched. The CDR3 runs to 14 residues. Germline-derived CDR1 and CDR2 are SGDLS and YYNGEE.

This clone was seen a handful of times. This chain joins TRBV25-1 and TRBJ2-1; D is unresolved. The V gene lost 1 base and the J gene lost 10 bases, with 11 bases spanning the gap. The CDR3 extends over 13 amino acids. Germline V gene data show CDR1 as MGHDK and CDR2 as SYGVNS. CDR3 in DNA: TGTGCCAGCAGTGAATGGGCCGATGGGGAGCAGTTCTTC. Its translation is CASSEWADGEQFF.

The rearrangement links TRBV6-5 to TRBJ1-6; TRBD1 aligns across 10 bases. This CDR3 comprises 14 residues. After removal of 6 bases from V and 8 bases from J, the junction contained 4 bases not matched to a gene. Germline CDR1 and CDR2: MNHEY and SVGAGI. This CDR3 reads CASSTDRGDSPLHF. The CDR3 nucleotides read TGTGCCAGCAGCACGGACAGGGGGGATTCACCCCTCCACTTT.

The rearrangement joins TRBV15 to TRBJ1-4, with D uncertain. CDR3 length: 16 amino acids. Germline CDR1 and CDR2: LNHNV and YYDKDF (reference sequence). Trimming removed 3 bases from V and 7 bases from J, with 18 bases in between. This chain's CDR3 is CATSSGYMRDSEKLFF. DNA of the CDR3: TGTGCCACCAGCAGTGGGTACATGCGGGATAGTGAAAAACTGTTTTTT.

The genes are TRBV10-2 and TRBJ1-5; D ambiguous. Germline lookup yields CDR1 WSHSY and CDR2 SAAADI. V lost 8 bases to trimming and J lost 3 bases, with 35 bases between them. The CDR3 sequence is 21 residues long. The CDR3 bases are TGCGCCAGCTTATTTGGCCGGTCGGTGGCAGAGCGATCTCAAAACAATCAGCCCCAGCATTTT. It codes for CASLFGRSVAERSQNNQPQHF.

V gene TRBV4-1 combines with J gene TRBJ1-2; a possible D gene is TRBD1 (5 bases). The V end lost 4 bases, the J end lost 5 bases, and 20 bases lay between the germline ends. Germline V gene lookup returns CDR1 MGHRA and CDR2 YSYEKL. The CDR3 sequence is 16 residues long. The CDR3 sequence is CASSLTAAGRPYGYTF. CDR3 sequence (DNA): TGCGCCAGCAGCCTGACCGCCGCAGGGCGCCCTTATGGCTACACCTTC.

The genes are TRBV13 and TRBJ1-2; D is undetermined. From germline, CDR1 is PRHDT and CDR2 FYEKMQ (reference sequence). The CDR3 totals 14 residues. The V end was cut by 0 bases, the J end by 8 bases, with 13 bases between. The CDR3 coding sequence is TGTGCCAGCAGCTTAGGCATGGGCTCGGGGGGCTACACCTTC. Translation: CASSLGMGSGGYTF.

The chain combines TRBV5-4 with TRBJ1-4, with 9 bases matching TRBD1. In germline, CDR1 is SGHNT, CDR2 YYREEE (reference sequence). Trimming took 4 bases from V and 3 from J; bases not matched to a gene: 4. This CDR3 is 15 amino acids long. This chain's CDR3 is CASSRRQGANEKLFF. The CDR3 DNA reads TGTGCCAGCAGCCGGCGACAGGGGGCTAATGAAAAACTGTTTTTT.

This rearrangement joins TRBV5-1 to TRBJ1-2, with 12 bases lining up with TRBD1. Trimming cost V 4 bases and J 8 bases; bases outside gene matches: 6. The germline CDR1 and CDR2 sequences are SGHRS and YFSETQ. The CDR3 runs 14 residues. CDR3 DNA sequence: TGCGCCAGCAGCCCAGGGACAGGGGGCATGGGCTACACCTTC. Protein sequence: CASSPGTGGMGYTF.

The chain couples TRBV28 to TRBJ1-4, with a possible D match to TRBD1 (6 bases). V gave up 5 bases and J gave up 8 bases, with 18 bases separating them. The CDR3 has 15 amino acids. Germline V gives CDR1 MDHEN, CDR2 SYDVKM. In nucleotides, the CDR3 is TGTGCCAGCAGTGCGACCAGGGGCGGTGTCGAAAAACTGTTTTTT. Protein: CASSATRGGVEKLFF.

This sequence joins TRBV6-1 and TRBJ2-7, with a weak D call TRBD2 (5 bases). Trimming pared 1 base from V and 4 bases from J, leaving 8 bases between. In germline, CDR1 is MNHNS, CDR2 SASEGT. The CDR3 runs 13 residues. CDR3 sequence (DNA): TGTGCCAGCAGTGAAGACGGGGTTTACGAGCAGTACTTC. Its protein is CASSEDGVYEQYF.

V gene TRBV15 combines with J gene TRBJ1-5; D is possibly TRBD1 (5 bases). CDR1 LNHNV and CDR2 YYDKDF come from the germline V gene (reference sequence). The CDR3 is 15 residues long. V lost 3 bases and J lost 2, with 11 bases in between. DNA for the CDR3: TGTGCCACCAGCAGCTGGGGCGGGGGCAATCAGCCCCAGCATTTT. Its translation is CATSSWGGGNQPQHF.

CDR3 nucleotide sequence: TGCGCCAGCAGCCAGACCCCTGAGGGGGCGCGGGAGACCCAGTACTTC. Amino acid sequence: CASSQTPEGARETQYF. The chain recombines TRBV5-1 with TRBJ2-5, with 7 bases that match TRBD1. The CDR3 is 16 amino acids. Germline CDR1 SGHRS, CDR2 YFSETQ. J lost 5 bases, V lost 4 bases, and 14 bases had no gene match.

This chain links TRBV14 with TRBJ1-4; TRBD1 might be the D (6 bases). V was cut by 3 bases and J by 5 bases, with 10 bases left in between. The CDR3 runs to 14 residues. Germline V gene lookup returns CDR1 SGHDN and CDR2 FVKESK. The CDR3 here is CASSQDSTNEKLFF. In DNA form, the CDR3 reads TGTGCCAGCAGCCAGGACAGCACCAATGAAAAACTGTTTTTT.

This chain connects TRBV5-1 to TRBJ2-3, with 7 bases fitting TRBD2. CDR1 and CDR2 from the germline V gene are SGHRS and YFSETQ. The CDR3 length is 15 residues. V was clipped by 4 bases and J by 2 bases; unmatched bases: 7. CDR3 residues: CASSPSGTNTDTQYF. CDR3 in DNA: TGCGCCAGCAGCCCCTCTGGGACTAACACAGATACGCAGTATTTT.